The 32 T cell receptor beta chains in this list originate from one sample, sequenced in a study of shared clonotypes between healthy human individuals. Here immunoSEQ multiplex PCR was the method, and the copy in TCRdb shows in-frame clones only, minus some. Seen here are 1.5 million to 2.5 million clones, 85% to 95% observed once, and the top ten hold approximately 1.2%. Terminally differentiated effector memory CD45RA+ cells were excluded by CCR7 positive selection of CD45RO-negative cells. Sequencing was performed on naive CD8+ T cells sorted from blood. The receptors derive from a man aged 18 to 29 in good health.

The chain is built from TRBV7-2 and TRBJ2-2; 9 positions match TRBD2. With V trimmed by 5 bases and J by 1 base, 8 bases remained unmatched. CDR1 SGHTA and CDR2 FQGNSA come from the germline V gene. CDR3 length: 17 residues. In nucleotides, the CDR3 is TGTGCCAGCAGCCTGCTTAGCGGGAGCGGGAACACCGGGGAGCTGTTTTTT. It codes for CASSLLSGSGNTGELFF. Filled out from reference TRBV7-2 and TRBJ2-2, the complete variable domain reads GAGVSQSPSNKVTEKGKDVELRCDPISGHTALYWYRQSLGQGLEFLIYFQGNSAPDKSGLPSDRFSAERTGGSVSTLTIQRTQQEDSAVYLCASSLLSGSGNTGELFFGEGSRLTVL.

This chain uses TRBV6-5 with TRBJ2-7; D remains ambiguous. This CDR3 is built from 13 residues. Trimming stripped 3 bases from V and 4 bases from J, with 10 bases between. CDR1 is MNHEY and CDR2 is SVGAGI in the germline V gene. The CDR3 nucleotides read TGTGCCAGCAGTTATCATTTCTGGTACGAGCAGTACTTC. Its translation is CASSYHFWYEQYF.

V usage is TRBV4-1 and J usage is TRBJ1-1; 8 bases are a match to TRBD1. The junction had 6 bases not matched to a gene; V was cut back by 3 bases and J by 3 bases. This CDR3 spans 15 amino acids. Germline V gene data show CDR1 as MGHRA and CDR2 as YSYEKL. The CDR3 DNA reads as TGCGCCAGCAGCCATCCCACAGGGGGACACACTGAAGCTTTCTTT. It specifies CASSHPTGGHTEAFF.

This chain joins TRBV9 and TRBJ2-2; maybe TRBD1 (5 bases). V was trimmed by 4 bases and J by 5 bases, leaving 18 bases between them. The germline V gene has CDR1 SGDLS and CDR2 YYNGEE. The CDR3 spans 16 residues. The CDR3 region is CASSNQQEILTGELFF. As DNA, the CDR3 is TGTGCCAGCAGCAACCAACAGGAGATCCTTACCGGGGAGCTGTTTTTT.

The genes are TRBV9 and TRBJ1-2; 8 positions match TRBD1. V was clipped by 3 bases and J by 5 bases; unmatched bases: 15. Germline CDR1 and CDR2: SGDLS and YYNGEE. CDR3 size: 17 residues. In DNA, the CDR3 is TGTGCCAGCAGCGAAGAAATAATAGGGACAGGAGAGTATGGCTACACCTTC. Translated: CASSEEIIGTGEYGYTF.

The chain uses TRBV9 and TRBJ1-2, with TRBD1 matching over 7 bases. This CDR3 has 14 amino acids. J was trimmed by 5 bases and V by 1 base; bases with no gene match: 5. The germline V gene encodes CDR1 SGDLS and CDR2 YYNGEE. In DNA, the CDR3 is TGTGCCAGCAGCGTACTCGGGACAGCTTATGGCTACACCTTC. Its protein is CASSVLGTAYGYTF.

With respect to this clone: At the DNA level, this CDR3 is encoded by other sequences in the same sample as well. The rearrangement links TRBV2 to TRBJ2-7; D is perhaps TRBD1 or TRBD2 (5 bases each). Per germline, CDR1 SNHLY and CDR2 FYNNEI. The CDR3 sequence is 14 residues long. Trimming pared 4 bases from V and 2 bases from J, leaving 12 bases between. CDR3 in amino acids: CASSVGDGPYEQYF. CDR3 DNA: TGTGCCAGCAGTGTAGGGGACGGCCCCTACGAGCAGTACTTC.

Comment on this clone: Additional DNA sequences in this sample encode the identical CDR3. The V call is TRBV29-1, the J call TRBJ1-1; no reliable D call. Trimming took off 5 bases at V and 8 bases at J, with 3 bases between the two ends. Germline values: CDR1 SQVTM, CDR2 ANQGSEA. The CDR3 has 8 residues. This chain's CDR3 is CSVPEAFF. Written as DNA, the CDR3 is TGCAGCGTTCCCGAAGCTTTCTTT.

The chain combines TRBV7-6 with TRBJ2-7, with D possibly matching TRBD2 (7 bases). The germline V gene encodes CDR1 SGHVS and CDR2 FNYEAQ. Trimming shortened V by 5 bases and J by 3 bases, and 17 bases separated the two germline ends. The CDR3 sequence is 15 residues long. This CDR3 is CASSATYGGHYEQYF. CDR3 in DNA: TGTGCCAGCAGCGCTACCTACGGGGGGCACTACGAGCAGTACTTC.

This chain uses TRBV4-1 with TRBJ1-2; D ambiguous. The CDR3 contains 14 residues. Trimming removed 3 bases at V and 4 bases at J, with 12 bases between. From germline, CDR1 is MGHRA and CDR2 YSYEKL. The CDR3 spells CASSQALGIYGYTF. In DNA form, the CDR3 reads TGCGCCAGCAGCCAGGCTCTAGGGATCTATGGCTACACCTTC.

The rearrangement uses TRBV9 and TRBJ2-1; TRBD2 is a possible D gene (6 bases). Trimming left V 0 bases short and J 6 bases short, with 16 bases between. The CDR3 is 16 amino acids. Germline V gene lookup returns CDR1 SGDLS and CDR2 YYNGEE. CDR3 loop: CASSVAGVGGLNEQFF. CDR3 DNA: TGTGCCAGCAGCGTAGCGGGAGTTGGTGGCCTCAATGAGCAGTTCTTC.

This clone was picked up one time. The chain uses TRBV10-3 and TRBJ2-7, with TRBD2 as a possible D gene (6 bases). The CDR3 covers 12 residues. V gave up 8 bases and J gave up 1 base, with 9 bases separating them. The germline gives CDR1 ENHRY, CDR2 SYGVKD. The CDR3 spells CAIRGNSYEQYF. CDR3 DNA: TGTGCCATCCGGGGGAATTCCTACGAGCAGTACTTC.

The CDR3 coding sequence is TGTGCCAGCAGCTTAGATGAGTCCGGGAGCCCCTGGAATGAGCAGTTCTTC. This sequence encodes CASSLDESGSPWNEQFF. The genes are TRBV7-9 and TRBJ2-1, with TRBD2 as a possible D gene (6 bases). V shed 1 base and J shed 7 bases, with 20 bases lying between them. This CDR3 has 17 amino acids. Germline CDR1 reads SEHNR; CDR2 reads FQNEAQ (reference sequence).

The J gene is TRBJ1-3, the V gene TRBV9, with 8 bases fitting TRBD1. The CDR3 totals 17 residues. CDR1 and CDR2 from the germline V gene are SGDLS and YYNGEE. J gave up 0 bases and V 3 bases, and 8 bases lay outside the gene matches. The CDR3 coding sequence is TGTGCCAGCAGCGAGGACAGGGTGAAGCCCTCTGGAAACACCATATATTTT. Translated, it gives CASSEDRVKPSGNTIYF.

The chain recombines TRBV7-9 with TRBJ1-1; D uncertain. The V end was cut by 0 bases, the J end by 8 bases, with 10 bases between. The CDR3 consists of 13 residues. The V gene's germline CDR1 is SEHNR and CDR2 FQNEAQ (reference sequence). CDR3 region: CASSLANSPEAFF. DNA of the CDR3: TGTGCCAGCAGCTTAGCCAACAGCCCAGAAGCTTTCTTT.

The chain's CDR3 is CASSFIEGPTDTQYF. In DNA form, the CDR3 reads TGTGCCAGCAGTTTTATCGAGGGACCTACAGATACGCAGTATTTT. The genes are TRBV6-6 and TRBJ2-3; D tentatively fits TRBD1 or TRBD2 (5 bases each). The V end was cut by 4 bases, the J end by 3 bases, with 14 bases between. Germline CDR1 is MNHNY and CDR2 is SVGAGI (reference sequence). The CDR3 contains 15 residues.

The V call is TRBV4-1, the J call TRBJ2-1, with TRBD1 as a possible D gene (5 bases). The CDR3 is 13 residues long. The ends were cut back, 5 bases at V and 7 bases at J, with 12 bases in the middle. The germline gives CDR1 MGHRA, CDR2 YSYEKL. CDR3 DNA: TGCGCCAGCAGCTTCCGACAGCTTAATGAGCAGTTCTTC. It translates to CASSFRQLNEQFF.

The chain joins TRBV4-1 to TRBJ1-6, with D possibly TRBD1 on 6 matching bases. Germline loops: CDR1 MGHRA, CDR2 YSYEKL. The ends were cut back, 2 bases at V and 7 bases at J, with 18 bases in the middle. There are 17 residues in the CDR3. This CDR3 reads CASSQNLGGVTNSPLHF. CDR3 bases: TGCGCCAGCAGCCAAAACTTAGGGGGGGTTACAAATTCACCCCTCCACTTT.

DNA of the CDR3: TGTGCCAGCAAAAGAAGGGGTTATGAGCAGTTCTTC. Translating gives CASKRRGYEQFF. The V gene is TRBV27, the J gene TRBJ2-1, with a tentative D call TRBD1 (5 bases). CDR3 length: 12 residues. CDR1 MNHEY and CDR2 SMNVEV come from the germline V gene (reference sequence). The V gene lost 7 bases and the J gene lost 8 bases, with 12 bases spanning the gap.

The chain's CDR3 is CASSIDMELAQHF. The CDR3 DNA reads as TGTGCCAGTAGTATAGATATGGAGCTGGCTCAGCATTTT. The V gene is TRBV19, the J gene TRBJ1-5; D gene ambiguous. The CDR3 is made up of 13 amino acids. The ends were cut back, 0 bases at V and 13 bases at J, with 13 bases in the middle. In germline, CDR1 is LNHDA, CDR2 SQIVND (reference sequence).

The rearrangement links TRBV6-5 to TRBJ2-3, with 10 bases lining up with TRBD1. The CDR3 length is 13 residues. Trimming took 10 bases from V and 4 from J; bases not matched to a gene: 5. Per the germline V gene, CDR1 is MNHEY and CDR2 is SVGAGI. In nucleotides, the CDR3 is TGTGCCACCCAGGACAGGGGGGCAGATACGCAGTATTTT. It is translated as CATQDRGADTQYF.

The V call is TRBV7-8, the J call TRBJ1-4; D uncertain. This CDR3 comprises 17 residues. CDR1 SGHVS and CDR2 FQNEAQ come from the germline V gene. The V gene lost 5 bases and the J gene lost 4 bases, with 20 bases spanning the gap. CDR3 nucleotides: TGTGCCAGCAGCGATACCTATCCACTGGAGCGTAATGAAAAACTGTTTTTT. Its translation: CASSDTYPLERNEKLFF.

The chain joins TRBV28 to TRBJ1-5; no reliable D call. CDR3 length: 14 residues. Germline CDR1 reads MDHEN; CDR2 reads SYDVKM. The V and J ends lost 7 bases and 0 bases respectively, with 10 bases between them. In nucleotides, the CDR3 is TGTGCCAGCATCTCGGTGGCTAGCAATCAGCCCCAGCATTTT. Translation gives CASISVASNQPQHF.

The CDR3 region has the DNA TGTGCCAGCATTGGTGCTGGCTACACCTTC. Amino acid sequence: CASIGAGYTF. The chain is built from TRBV6-1 and TRBJ1-2; D is unresolved. CDR1 and CDR2 from the germline V gene are MNHNS and SASEGT. The V gene lost 7 bases and the J gene lost 7 bases, with 7 bases spanning the gap. This CDR3 region has 10 residues.

The J gene is TRBJ1-3, the V gene TRBV11-2, with a tentative D call TRBD1 (5 bases). The CDR3 is made up of 16 amino acids. V shed 6 bases and J shed 2 bases, with 17 bases lying between them. CDR1 and CDR2 from the germline V gene are SGHAT and FQNNGV. The DNA of the CDR3 is TGTGCCAGCAGTCCCAATTGGGGCCCTCCTGGAAACACCATATATTTT. Amino acid sequence: CASSPNWGPPGNTIYF. The full variable domain, in which reference TRBV11-2 and TRBJ1-3 provide the parts outside the CDR3, is EAGVAQSPRYKIIEKRQSVAFWCNPISGHATLYWYQQILGQGPKLLIQFQNNGVVDDSQLPKDRFSAERLKGVDSTLKIQPAKLEDSAVYLCASSPNWGPPGNTIYFGEGSWLTVV.

The chain recombines TRBV5-1 with TRBJ2-5; D uncertain. Germline-derived CDR1 and CDR2 are SGHRS and YFSETQ. V was pared by 1 base and J by 6 bases, with 13 bases between. CDR3 length: 14 amino acids. The CDR3 region is CASSLRLVTKTQYF. In DNA form, the CDR3 reads TGCGCCAGCAGCTTGAGGTTGGTAACCAAGACCCAGTACTTC.

J is TRBJ2-5 and V is TRBV11-3; 12 nucleotides align to TRBD2. This CDR3 is 15 amino acids long. V lost 1 base, J lost 5 bases, and 2 bases stayed unmatched. CDR1 and CDR2 from the germline V gene are SGHNT and YENEEA. CDR3 region: CASSLGGLAGETQYF. CDR3 in DNA: TGTGCCAGCAGCTTAGGCGGACTAGCGGGGGAGACCCAGTACTTC.

The V call is TRBV6-1, the J call TRBJ1-6; the D gene is possibly TRBD1 (5 bases). The CDR3 extends over 13 amino acids. The V and J ends lost 11 bases and 9 bases respectively, with 17 bases between them. Germline CDR1 is MNHNS and CDR2 is SASEGT. CDR3 in amino acids: CAGAGAGRSPLHF. In DNA form, the CDR3 reads TGTGCCGGAGCCGGGGCAGGCCGTTCACCCCTCCACTTT.

The CDR3 protein is CASSIDLEPTYNEQFF. The CDR3 nucleotides read TGTGCCAGTAGTATAGACCTAGAACCAACCTACAATGAGCAGTTCTTC. This chain connects TRBV19 to TRBJ2-1; no reliable D call. CDR3 size: 16 residues. The ends were cut back, 0 bases at V and 2 bases at J, with 11 bases in the middle. Germline CDR1 reads LNHDA; CDR2 reads SQIVND (reference sequence).

The chain combines TRBV7-9 with TRBJ2-1, with TRBD2 as a possible D gene (5 bases). Germline CDR1 is SEHNR and CDR2 is FQNEAQ (reference sequence). CDR3 length: 14 residues. The ends were cut back, 4 bases at V and 1 base at J, with 8 bases in the middle. This CDR3 reads CASSSTTSYNEQFF. CDR3 DNA: TGTGCCAGCAGCTCGACTACATCCTACAATGAGCAGTTCTTC. The full variable domain, rest sourced from reference TRBV7-9 and TRBJ2-1, is DTGVSQNPRHKITKRGQNVTFRCDPISEHNRLYWYRQTLGQGPEFLTYFQNEAQLEKSRLLSDRFSAERPKGSFSTLEIQRTEQGDSAMYLCASSSTTSYNEQFFGPGTRLTVL.

The chain joins TRBV27 to TRBJ2-7, with 8 bases matching TRBD1. Trimming at V came to 2 bases and at J to 2 bases, leaving 5 bases not matched to a gene. This CDR3 is built from 15 residues. Per germline, CDR1 MNHEY and CDR2 SMNVEV (reference sequence). This CDR3 reads CASSLAVGQAYEQYF. The CDR3 bases are TGTGCCAGCAGTTTAGCCGTGGGACAGGCCTACGAGCAGTACTTC.

The chain carries TRBV5-6 and TRBJ2-3; D may match TRBD1 or TRBD2 (5 bases each). This CDR3 has 13 amino acids. Trimming shortened V by 3 bases and J by 11 bases, and 16 bases separated the two germline ends. Germline V gene sequence: CDR1 SGHDT, CDR2 YYEEEE. CDR3 bases: TGTGCCAGCAGCTCCGGAGGTGGGACCATGCAGTATTTT. Its translation is CASSSGGGTMQYF.